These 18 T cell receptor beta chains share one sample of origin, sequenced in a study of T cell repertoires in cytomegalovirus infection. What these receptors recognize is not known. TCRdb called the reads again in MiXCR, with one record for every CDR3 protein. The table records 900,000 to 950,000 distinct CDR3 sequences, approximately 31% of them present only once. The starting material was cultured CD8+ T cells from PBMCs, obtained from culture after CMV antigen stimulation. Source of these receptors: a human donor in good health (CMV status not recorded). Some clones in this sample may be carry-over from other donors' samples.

The CDR3 is CASSVAGGPKNEQFF. CDR3 DNA sequence: TGCGCCAGCAGTGTGGCGGGGGGGCCCAAGAATGAGCAGTTCTTC. This rearrangement joins TRBV10-1 to TRBJ2-1; TRBD2 aligns across 9 bases. The CDR3 runs 15 residues. Germline assignment: CDR1 WNHNN and CDR2 SYGVQD (reference sequence). Losses at the gene ends were 4 bases for V and 7 bases for J; bases not matched to a gene: 8.

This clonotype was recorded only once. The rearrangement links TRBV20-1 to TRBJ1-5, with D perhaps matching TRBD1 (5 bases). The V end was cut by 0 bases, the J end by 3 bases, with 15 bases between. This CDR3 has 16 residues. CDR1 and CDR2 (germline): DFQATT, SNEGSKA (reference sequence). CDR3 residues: CSARDPPTELNQPQHF. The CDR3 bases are TGCAGTGCTAGAGACCCCCCGACAGAGCTCAATCAGCCCCAGCATTTT.

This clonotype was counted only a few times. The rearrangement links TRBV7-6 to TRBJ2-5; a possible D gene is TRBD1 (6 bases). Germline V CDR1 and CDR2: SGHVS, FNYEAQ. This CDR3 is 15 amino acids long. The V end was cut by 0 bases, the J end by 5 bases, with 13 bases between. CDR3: CASSLAWGQGETQYF. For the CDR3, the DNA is TGTGCCAGCAGCTTAGCGTGGGGGCAGGGGGAGACCCAGTACTTC.

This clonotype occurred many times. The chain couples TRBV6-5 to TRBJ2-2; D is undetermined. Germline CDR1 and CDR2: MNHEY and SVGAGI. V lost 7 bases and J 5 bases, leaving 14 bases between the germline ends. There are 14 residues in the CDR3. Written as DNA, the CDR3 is TGTGCCAGCACTCCTCGAACTGGAACCGGGGAGCTGTTTTTT. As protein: CASTPRTGTGELFF.

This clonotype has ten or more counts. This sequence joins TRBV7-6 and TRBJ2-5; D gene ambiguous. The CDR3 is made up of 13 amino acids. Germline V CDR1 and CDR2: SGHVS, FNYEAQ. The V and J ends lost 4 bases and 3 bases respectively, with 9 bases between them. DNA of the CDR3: TGTGCCAGCAGCTCCAGACTTGAAGAGACCCAGTACTTC. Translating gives CASSSRLEETQYF. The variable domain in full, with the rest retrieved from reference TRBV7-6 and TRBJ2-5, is GAGVSQSPRYKVTKRGQDVALRCDPISGHVSLYWYRQALGQGPEFLTYFNYEAQQDKSGLPNDRFSAERPEGSISTLTIQRTEQRDSAMYRCASSSRLEETQYFGPGTRLLVL.

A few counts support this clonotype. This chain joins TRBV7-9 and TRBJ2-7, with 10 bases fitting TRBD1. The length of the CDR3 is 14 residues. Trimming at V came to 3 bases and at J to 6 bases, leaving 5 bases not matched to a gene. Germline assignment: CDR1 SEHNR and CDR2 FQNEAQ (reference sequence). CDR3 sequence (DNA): TGTGCCAGCAGCTTGGGGACAGGGGTTCGCGAGCAGTACGTC. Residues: CASSLGTGVREQYV.

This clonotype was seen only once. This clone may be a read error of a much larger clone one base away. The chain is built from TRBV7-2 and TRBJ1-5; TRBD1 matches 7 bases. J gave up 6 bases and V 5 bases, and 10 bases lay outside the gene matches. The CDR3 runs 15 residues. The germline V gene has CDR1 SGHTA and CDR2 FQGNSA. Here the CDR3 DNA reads TGTGCCAGCAGCCACACAGGGGAGGGAGGTCAGCCCCAGCATTTT. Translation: CASSHTGEGGQPQHF.

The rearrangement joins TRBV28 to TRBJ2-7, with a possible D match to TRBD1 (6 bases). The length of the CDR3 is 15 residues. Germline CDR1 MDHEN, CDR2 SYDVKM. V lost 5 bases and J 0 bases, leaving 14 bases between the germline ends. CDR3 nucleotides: TGTGCCAGCAGTAAGCAGGGACACTCCTCCTACGAGCAGTACGTC. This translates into CASSKQGHSSYEQYV.

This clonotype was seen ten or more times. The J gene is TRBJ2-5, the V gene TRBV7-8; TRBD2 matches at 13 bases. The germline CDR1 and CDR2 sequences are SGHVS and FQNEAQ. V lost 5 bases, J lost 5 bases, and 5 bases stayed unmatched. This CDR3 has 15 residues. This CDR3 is CASSGLAGDWETQYF. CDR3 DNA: TGTGCCAGCAGCGGACTAGCGGGGGACTGGGAGACCCAGTACTTC.

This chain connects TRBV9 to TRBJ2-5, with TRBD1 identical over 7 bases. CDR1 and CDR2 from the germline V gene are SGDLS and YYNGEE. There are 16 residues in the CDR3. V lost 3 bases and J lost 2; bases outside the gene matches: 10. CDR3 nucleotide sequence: TGTGCCAGCAGCGGGTTCCTGACAGGGCTTCAAGAGACCCAGTACTTC. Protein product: CASSGFLTGLQETQYF.

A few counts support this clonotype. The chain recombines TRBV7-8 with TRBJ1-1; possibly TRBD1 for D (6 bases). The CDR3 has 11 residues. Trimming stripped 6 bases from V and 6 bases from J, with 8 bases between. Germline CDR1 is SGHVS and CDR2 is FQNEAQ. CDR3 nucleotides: TGTGCCAGCAGACAGGGCGCTGAAGCTTTCTTT. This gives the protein CASRQGAEAFF.

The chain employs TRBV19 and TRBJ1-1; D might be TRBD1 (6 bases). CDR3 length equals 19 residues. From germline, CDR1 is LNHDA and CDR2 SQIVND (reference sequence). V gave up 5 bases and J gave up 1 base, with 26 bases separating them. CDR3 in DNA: TGTGCCAGTAGTGAGATTCAACAGGGACCCGAGTCCCCGAACACTGAAGCTTTCTTT. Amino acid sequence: CASSEIQQGPESPNTEAFF.

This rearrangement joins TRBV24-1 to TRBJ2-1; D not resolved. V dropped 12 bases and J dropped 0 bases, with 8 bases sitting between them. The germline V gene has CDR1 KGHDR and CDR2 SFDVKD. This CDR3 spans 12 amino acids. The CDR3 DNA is TGTGCCGTGGCGAGCTCCTACAATGAGCAGTTCTTC. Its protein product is CAVASSYNEQFF.

CDR3 loop: CASSQEGGRVDQPQHF. The CDR3 bases are TGTGCCAGCAGCCAAGAGGGGGGCAGGGTTGATCAGCCCCAGCATTTT. V gene TRBV4-2 combines with J gene TRBJ1-5; D might be TRBD1 (6 bases). V lost 0 bases and J lost 5, with 14 bases in between. This CDR3 contains 16 residues. In germline, CDR1 is LGHNA, CDR2 YNFKEQ.

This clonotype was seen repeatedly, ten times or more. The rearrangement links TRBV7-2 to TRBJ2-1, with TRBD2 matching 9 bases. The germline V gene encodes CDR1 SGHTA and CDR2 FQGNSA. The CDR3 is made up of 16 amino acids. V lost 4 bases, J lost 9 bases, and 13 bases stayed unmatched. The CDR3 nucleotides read TGTGCCAGCAGCTCCCCCGGGGCTAGCGGGGTAGGTGAGCAGTTCTTC. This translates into CASSSPGASGVGEQFF. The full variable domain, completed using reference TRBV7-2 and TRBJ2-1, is GAGVSQSPSNKVTEKGKDVELRCDPISGHTALYWYRQSLGQGLEFLIYFQGNSAPDKSGLPSDRFSAERTGGSVSTLTIQRTQQEDSAVYLCASSSPGASGVGEQFFGPGTRLTVL.

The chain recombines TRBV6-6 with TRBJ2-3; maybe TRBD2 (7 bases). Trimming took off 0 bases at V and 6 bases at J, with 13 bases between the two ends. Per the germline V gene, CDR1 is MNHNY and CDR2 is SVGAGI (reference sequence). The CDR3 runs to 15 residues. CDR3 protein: CASSYSGGGADTQYF. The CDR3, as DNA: TGTGCCAGCAGTTACTCGGGAGGGGGGGCTGATACGCAGTATTTT.

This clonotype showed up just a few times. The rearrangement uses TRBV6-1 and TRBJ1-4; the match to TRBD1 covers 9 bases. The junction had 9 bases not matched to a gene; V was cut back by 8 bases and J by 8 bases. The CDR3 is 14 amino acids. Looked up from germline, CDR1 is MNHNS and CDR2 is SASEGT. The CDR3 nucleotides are TGTGCCAGCGCAAGGACAGGGGTCTACGAAAAACTGTTTTTT. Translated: CASARTGVYEKLFF.

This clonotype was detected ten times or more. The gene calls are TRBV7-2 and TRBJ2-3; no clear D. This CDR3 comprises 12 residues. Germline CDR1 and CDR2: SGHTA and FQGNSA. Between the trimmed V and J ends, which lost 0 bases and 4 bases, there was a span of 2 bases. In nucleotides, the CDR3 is TGTGCCAGCAGCTTAGCGCCAGATACGCAGTATTTT. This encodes CASSLAPDTQYF.